Below, 21 T cell receptor beta chains from the same sample are listed, as sequenced in a study of T cell responses to AZD1222 COVID-19 vaccine. Clones were sequenced by immunoSEQ multiplex PCR, and TCRdb holds only the in-frame ones, with some missing. The table has under 200,000 clones, around 94% seen once. The input for sequencing was peripheral blood, taken 28 days after the second dose of the MenACWY control vaccine. Receptor source: an adult who received the MenACWY meningococcal vaccine as a control.

This chain uses TRBV7-8 with TRBJ2-1; 14 bases are a match to TRBD2. CDR1 and CDR2 (germline): SGHVS, FQNEAQ. The CDR3 sequence is 17 residues long. V dropped 1 base and J dropped 6; count of bases not matched to a gene: 5. In DNA, the CDR3 is TGTGCCAGCAGCTTAGGACTAGCGGGAGGGCCGGGCAATGAGCAGTTCTTC. Amino acid sequence: CASSLGLAGGPGNEQFF.

The chain recombines TRBV19 with TRBJ1-5, with TRBD1 as a possible D gene (6 bases). Germline V CDR1 and CDR2: LNHDA, SQIVND (reference sequence). CDR3 length: 13 residues. Trimming cost V 6 bases and J 7 bases, with 13 bases left between them. The CDR3 DNA sequence: TGTGCCAGTAGCACAGGGTGGGGACAGCCCCAGCATTTT. Translation gives CASSTGWGQPQHF.

This rearrangement joins TRBV9 to TRBJ2-3, with D perhaps matching TRBD1 or TRBD2 (5 bases each). Germline CDR1 is SGDLS and CDR2 is YYNGEE. The germline V and J ends were trimmed by 3 bases and 6 bases, with 20 bases remaining between them. This CDR3 comprises 16 residues. CDR3 sequence (DNA): TGTGCCAGCAGCGGTTCCGGGACCGGGGTCGCGGATACGCAGTATTTT. It encodes CASSGSGTGVADTQYF. The full variable domain, rest sourced from reference TRBV9 and TRBJ2-3, is DSGVTQTPKHLITATGQRVTLRCSPRSGDLSVYWYQQSLDQGLQFLIQYYNGEERAKGNILERFSAQQFPDLHSELNLSSLELGDSALYFCASSGSGTGVADTQYFGPGTRLTVL.

Only a few counts were recorded for this clone. The J gene is TRBJ2-1, the V gene TRBV2; maybe TRBD1 (6 bases). Germline V gene sequence: CDR1 SNHLY, CDR2 FYNNEI. V dropped 10 bases and J dropped 3 bases, with 13 bases sitting between them. The CDR3 has 13 amino acids. CDR3: CANQGRGYNEQFF. For the CDR3, the DNA is TGTGCCAACCAGGGGAGAGGCTACAATGAGCAGTTCTTC.

The V call is TRBV29-1, the J call TRBJ2-7; D is uncertain. Trimming stripped 4 bases from V and 0 bases from J, with 13 bases between. The CDR3 runs to 14 residues. Looked up from germline, CDR1 is SQVTM and CDR2 is ANQGSEA. The CDR3 is CSVALRTSSYEQYF. As DNA, the CDR3 is TGCAGCGTTGCCCTCCGTACGAGCTCCTACGAGCAGTACTTC.

V is TRBV30 and J is TRBJ1-6; D is ambiguous. V shed 0 bases and J shed 7 bases, with 19 bases lying between them. The germline CDR1 and CDR2 sequences are GTSNPN and SVGIG (reference sequence). This CDR3 comprises 17 residues. The CDR3 is CAWSVPRFGGLNSPLHF. In DNA, the CDR3 is TGTGCCTGGAGTGTACCTCGATTCGGCGGACTCAATTCACCCCTCCACTTT.

In the case of this clone: Other nucleotide sequences in the sample specify the same CDR3. The CDR3 is CSARGGTEAFF. CDR3 coding DNA: TGCAGTGCTAGAGGGGGAACTGAAGCTTTCTTT. The chain combines TRBV20-1 with TRBJ1-1; D uncertain. Trimming stripped 1 base from V and 5 bases from J, with 5 bases between. The CDR3 spans 11 residues. The germline V gene has CDR1 DFQATT and CDR2 SNEGSKA (reference sequence).

The chain uses TRBV9 and TRBJ2-2; no firm D call. V was cut by 0 bases and J by 5 bases, with 11 bases left in between. The CDR3 spans 15 residues. From germline, CDR1 is SGDLS and CDR2 YYNGEE. CDR3 sequence reads: CASSVEIWGTGELFF. Written as DNA, the CDR3 is TGTGCCAGCAGCGTAGAAATATGGGGAACCGGGGAGCTGTTTTTT.

This clone was counted once. The chain carries TRBV19 and TRBJ1-5; 7 bases align to TRBD1. Unmatched junction bases numbered 10, after V lost 7 bases and J lost 1 base. CDR1 LNHDA and CDR2 SQIVND come from the germline V gene (reference sequence). This CDR3 contains 16 residues. The CDR3 coding sequence is TGTGCCAGTACCCTCCAGGCCAGGGGGAGCAATCAGCCCCAGCATTTT. Its translation: CASTLQARGSNQPQHF.

V is TRBV5-1 and J is TRBJ2-7, with D perhaps TRBD1 or TRBD2 (5 bases each). V was shortened by 5 bases and J by 0 bases, with 12 bases between the two germline ends. Germline V gene lookup returns CDR1 SGHRS and CDR2 YFSETQ. There are 14 residues in the CDR3. The DNA of the CDR3 is TGCGCCAGCAGTCGGGACGCGAGCTCCTACGAGCAGTACTTC. This gives the protein CASSRDASSYEQYF.

The CDR3 protein is CASSLAGTSRAASQYF. CDR3 DNA sequence: TGCGCCAGCAGCTTGGCCGGGACTAGCCGCGCCGCTTCGCAGTATTTT. The chain links TRBV5-1 to TRBJ2-3; 9 positions match TRBD2. Trimming cost V 0 bases and J 10 bases; bases outside gene matches: 12. Germline assignment: CDR1 SGHRS and CDR2 YFSETQ. The CDR3 covers 16 residues.

The CDR3 DNA is TGCGCCAGCAGCTTGACAGGGGGCAGCAATCAGCCCCAGCATTTT. Translated, it gives CASSLTGGSNQPQHF. The chain uses TRBV5-1 and TRBJ1-5, with 9 bases identical to TRBD1. The V gene's germline CDR1 is SGHRS and CDR2 YFSETQ. This CDR3 region has 15 residues. The J segment lost 1 base and the V segment lost 1 base, leaving 0 bases of the junction unmatched.

Here the CDR3 DNA reads TGTGCCAGTAGTCGGCGGGAGGACTACGAGCAGTACTTC. As protein: CASSRREDYEQYF. The chain recombines TRBV19 with TRBJ2-7; 8 nucleotides match TRBD2. CDR1 is LNHDA, CDR2 SQIVND, per germline (reference sequence). V was clipped by 5 bases and J by 3 bases; unmatched bases: 3. CDR3 size: 13 residues.

DNA of the CDR3: TGCGCCAGCAGCCAAGTACAGGGGTTTGACTATGGCTACACCTTC. Encoded protein: CASSQVQGFDYGYTF. The genes are TRBV4-1 and TRBJ1-2; TRBD1 matches 7 bases. V shed 1 base, J shed 3 bases, and the junction held 5 bases outside the gene matches. Germline V lookup: CDR1 MGHRA, CDR2 YSYEKL. The CDR3 contains 15 residues.

The chain employs TRBV3-1 (or the pseudogene TRBV3-2) and TRBJ1-5; D uncertain. CDR1 LGHDT and CDR2 YNNKEL come from the germline V gene (reference sequence). The germline V and J ends were trimmed by 5 bases and 0 bases, with 11 bases remaining between them. There are 15 residues in the CDR3. The CDR3 is CASSSSVNSNQPQHF. CDR3 in DNA: TGTGCCAGCAGCTCCTCAGTAAATAGCAATCAGCCCCAGCATTTT.

V usage is TRBV18 and J usage is TRBJ2-7, with a weak D call TRBD1 (6 bases). With 3 bases removed from V and 7 bases from J, the gap between germline ends came to 13 bases. The CDR3 spans 13 residues. Germline lookup yields CDR1 KGHSH and CDR2 LQKENI. The CDR3, as DNA: TGTGCCAGCTCACCCCGGAACAGGGAAGAGCAGTACTTC. Its protein product is CASSPRNREEQYF.

The CDR3 loop is CASSPQPFGFGYTF. The CDR3 region has the DNA TGTGCCAGCAGCCCGCAACCCTTTGGATTTGGCTACACCTTC. The gene calls are TRBV14 and TRBJ1-2; no clear D. The CDR3 has 14 residues. From germline, CDR1 is SGHDN and CDR2 FVKESK. Between the trimmed V and J ends, which lost 4 bases and 7 bases, there was a span of 16 bases. The full variable domain, with the rest looked up from reference TRBV14 and TRBJ1-2, is EAGVTQFPSHSVIEKGQTVTLRCDPISGHDNLYWYRRVMGKEIKFLLHFVKESKQDESGMPNNRFLAERTGGTYSTLKVQPAELEDSGVYFCASSPQPFGFGYTFGSGTRLTVV.

This rearrangement joins TRBV9 to TRBJ1-2; TRBD1 matches 8 bases. The J segment lost 4 bases and the V segment lost 5 bases, leaving 10 bases of the junction unmatched. The length of the CDR3 is 15 residues. The V gene's germline CDR1 is SGDLS and CDR2 YYNGEE. The CDR3 loop reads CASSTSRGRTYGYTF. In DNA form, the CDR3 reads TGTGCCAGCAGTACAAGCAGGGGGCGCACCTATGGCTACACCTTC.

V is TRBV7-9 and J is TRBJ1-1; D unresolved. Trimming left V 10 bases short and J 0 bases short, with 9 bases between. Germline V gives CDR1 SEHNR, CDR2 FQNEAQ (reference sequence). The CDR3 is made up of 12 amino acids. The CDR3 sequence is CATNPMNTEAFF. DNA of the CDR3: TGTGCCACGAACCCGATGAACACTGAAGCTTTCTTT.

The chain joins TRBV2 to TRBJ2-7; TRBD2 might be the D (6 bases). The CDR3 consists of 13 residues. Germline V lookup: CDR1 SNHLY, CDR2 FYNNEI. V was trimmed by 7 bases and J by 2 bases, leaving 12 bases between them. In DNA form, the CDR3 reads TGTGCCAGCACTAGCGTCGTAGCCTACGAGCAGTACTTC. This sequence encodes CASTSVVAYEQYF.

The chain is built from TRBV19 and TRBJ2-1; 9 positions match TRBD2. J lost 0 bases, V lost 3 bases, and 3 bases had no gene match. CDR3 size: 16 residues. Germline CDR1 LNHDA, CDR2 SQIVND (reference sequence). The CDR3 coding sequence is TGTGCCAGTAGTATCCTAGCGGGGAGCTCCTACAATGAGCAGTTCTTC. Its translation: CASSILAGSSYNEQFF.